These T cell receptor beta chains were read from a single sample in a study of T cells in Graves' hyperthyroidism and ophthalmopathy. TCRdb analysed the multiplex PCR reads with MiXCR anew, one entry per CDR3 protein. The sample holds hundreds of thousands of distinct CDR3 sequences, less than 45% seen once. Source material: peripheral blood or thyroid tissue (not recorded which). The receptors here all came from an adult man with Graves' disease, either hyperthyroidism or ophthalmopathy (not recorded which). Both conserved end residues are part of each CDR3. D genes are given only for firm matches. Part of the rows lack a size; the others show once, few, many or a class for expanded clones.

len,v_gene,d_gene,j_gene,abundance,CDR3nt,CDR3aa
14,TRBV2,TRBD1,TRBJ1-6,many,TGTGCCAGCAAGTGGGACAGCGCCGATTCACCCCTCCACTTT,CASKWDSADSPLHF
14,TRBV7-2,-,TRBJ1-2,-,TGTGCCAGCAGCATCGGGACGTCAAACTATGGCTACACCTTC,CASSIGTSNYGYTF
13,TRBV7-9,-,TRBJ2-7,many,TGTGCCAGCAGTGCGCTACAGAACTACGAGCAGTACTTC,CASSALQNYEQYF
15,TRBV2,-,TRBJ2-2,few,TGTGCCAGCAGTGAAGGCTTGGTAAAGTCCGGGGAGCTGTTTTTT,CASSEGLVKSGELFF
15,TRBV2,-,TRBJ1-2,-,TGTGCCAGCAGCCCGGGACGTACGGACACCTATGGCTACACCTTC,CASSPGRTDTYGYTF
16,TRBV4-1,TRBD1,TRBJ1-5,-,TGTGCCAGCAGCCAAGAGCCGGACAGGGGGGGTCAGCCCCAGCATTTT,CASSQEPDRGGQPQHF
15,TRBV2,-,TRBJ2-7,-,TGTGCCAGCAGTGAAATTGGGGGAGGATACTACGAGCAGTACTTC,CASSEIGGGYYEQYF
13,TRBV2,-,TRBJ2-5,many,TGTGCCAGCAGTGGCCCGTCTGTGGAGACCCAGTACTTC,CASSGPSVETQYF
20,TRBV7-8,TRBD1,TRBJ2-7,-,TGTGCCAGCAGCTTAACAGGCGGGACAGGGGCCCTTACAAAGAACTACGAGCAGTACTTC,CASSLTGGTGALTKNYEQYF
14,TRBV5-1,TRBD1,TRBJ1-1,few,TGCGCCAGCAGCATCGGGACAGGGGACACTGAAGCTTTCTTT,CASSIGTGDTEAFF
14,TRBV10-1,-,TRBJ2-3,-,TGCGCCAGCAGTGAGCGGACAGTAGCAGATACGCAGTATTTT,CASSERTVADTQYF
13,TRBV10-3,TRBD1,TRBJ1-2,many,TGTGCCATCAGTGGGGGACAGGACTATGGCTACACCTTC,CAISGGQDYGYTF
14,TRBV7-9,-,TRBJ2-7,many,TGTGCCAGCAGCCCACCGACTAGTAGGTACGAGCAGTACTTC,CASSPPTSRYEQYF
11,TRBV2,-,TRBJ2-7,many,TGTGCCAGCAGTGAAGCACAGCGACGGGACTTC,CASSEAQRRDF
16,TRBV7-3,-,TRBJ1-1,few,TGTGCCAGCAGCTTAAAACATGGGGGGCTTGGGACTGAAGCTTTCTTT,CASSLKHGGLGTEAFF
14,TRBV6-6,-,TRBJ1-5,-,TGTGCCAGCACCCAAATACAGGGATCTCAGCCCCAGCATTTT,CASTQIQGSQPQHF
12,TRBV9,-,TRBJ2-7,-,TGTGCCAGCAGCTTGGTTTTTGGCGAGCAGTACTTC,CASSLVFGEQYF
14,TRBV7-2,-,TRBJ2-5,-,TGTGCCAGCAGCCAAGACCCCAGGATAGAGACCCAGTACTTC,CASSQDPRIETQYF
15,TRBV11-1,-,TRBJ1-2,-,TGTGCCAGCAGCTTATCAGGGGCAGGTGACTATGGCTACACCTTC,CASSLSGAGDYGYTF
16,TRBV7-2,TRBD1,TRBJ1-1,-,TGTGCCAGCAGCCCGCGGACAGGGCGTTTAAGTACTGAAGCTTTCTTT,CASSPRTGRLSTEAFF
17,TRBV5-5,TRBD2,TRBJ2-5,-,TGCGCCAGCAGCCCCGCGGGGGTAGCGGGCCACCAAGAGACCCAGTACTTC,CASSPAGVAGHQETQYF
14,TRBV14,TRBD2,TRBJ2-7,-,TGTGCCAGCAGCCGCCGGGACTACCTCTACGAGCAGTACTTC,CASSRRDYLYEQYF
15,TRBV2,-,TRBJ1-3,-,TGTGCCAGCAGTGAGGGGACTACCTCTGGAAACACCATATATTTT,CASSEGTTSGNTIYF
12,TRBV10-3,-,TRBJ1-2,few,TGTGCCAGCAGCAATCAGGGGATCGGCTACACCTTC,CASSNQGIGYTF
10,TRBV2,-,TRBJ2-5,many,TGTGCCAGCAGCCAAGAGACCCAGTACTTC,CASSQETQYF
13,TRBV6-5,TRBD1,TRBJ1-1,many,TGTGCCACCAAGGGGGACAGGGAGGCTGAAGCTTTCTTT,CATKGDREAEAFF
17,TRBV15,-,TRBJ1-3,-,TGTGCCACCAGCAGTAACATAGGGACCGCGTATGGCTACACCATATATTTT,CATSSNIGTAYGYTIYF
15,TRBV5-8,TRBD1,TRBJ2-7,few,TGTGCCAGCAGCTCCCCGGGACAGGGGGCCTACGAGCAGTACTTC,CASSSPGQGAYEQYF
13,TRBV20-1,-,TRBJ1-1,few,TGCAGTGCTCAGGTGGGGTTGGACACTGAAGCTTTCTTT,CSAQVGLDTEAFF
13,TRBV10-3,-,TRBJ1-3,-,TGTGCCAGCAGTTTTACCCCTGGAAACACCATATATTTT,CASSFTPGNTIYF